This entry lists 30 T cell receptor beta chains sequenced from one sample in a study of blood T cell repertoires in COVID-19. Repertoires were generated with immunoSEQ multiplex PCR, while TCRdb's copy carries only in-frame clones and drops some. The sample has under 100,000 clones; roughly four fifths are singletons. The specimen was peripheral blood. These receptors all come from a man in his sixties with acute or convalescent COVID-19.

This clone came up once. The chain carries TRBV4-3 and TRBJ1-3; D unclear. CDR1 and CDR2 from the germline V gene are LGHNA and YSLEER. The CDR3 is 16 residues long. V lost 0 bases, J lost 2 bases, and 11 bases lay in between. CDR3 in DNA: TGCGCCAGCAGCCAAGATTCCCGTCCCCCTGGAAACACCATATATTTT. Translated, it gives CASSQDSRPPGNTIYF.

The chain uses TRBV5-1 and TRBJ2-7; 10 bases are shared with TRBD1. CDR1 and CDR2 from the germline V gene are SGHRS and YFSETQ. The CDR3 spans 13 residues. Trimming at V came to 4 bases and at J to 6 bases, leaving 4 bases not matched to a gene. The chain's CDR3 is CASSPGQGTEQYF. In DNA form, the CDR3 reads TGCGCCAGCAGCCCGGGACAGGGGACCGAGCAGTACTTC. Drawing the rest from reference TRBV5-1 and TRBJ2-7, the complete variable domain is KAGVTQTPRYLIKTRGQQVTLSCSPISGHRSVSWYQQTPGQGLQFLFEYFSETQRNKGNFPGRFSGRQFSNSRSEMNVSTLELGDSALYLCASSPGQGTEQYFGPGTRLTVT.

The chain has TRBV4-3 and TRBJ1-2; D is unclear. The CDR3 totals 15 residues. The germline gives CDR1 LGHNA, CDR2 YSLEER. Deletions cut 0 bases from V and 2 bases from J, with 10 bases between. The CDR3 DNA reads TGCGCCAGCAGCCAAGAGTTCCAGGCGAACTATGGCTACACCTTC. Its translation: CASSQEFQANYGYTF.

The chain uses TRBV2 and TRBJ1-2, with 7 bases lining up with TRBD1. The CDR3 runs to 16 residues. CDR1 and CDR2 (germline): SNHLY, FYNNEI. J gave up 6 bases and V 3 bases, and 13 bases lay outside the gene matches. In nucleotides, the CDR3 is TGTGCCAGCAGTGACACCCGACAGGGAACCCCAGATGGCTACACCTTC. Translation gives CASSDTRQGTPDGYTF.

This chain uses TRBV7-9 with TRBJ2-5; D may be TRBD2 (6 bases). V gave up 2 bases and J gave up 4 bases, with 17 bases separating them. Germline-derived CDR1 and CDR2 are SEHNR and FQNEAQ (reference sequence). This CDR3 comprises 16 residues. CDR3 region: CASSLRSSGHRETQYF. The CDR3 nucleotides are TGTGCCAGCAGCTTAAGGTCCAGCGGGCACCGAGAGACCCAGTACTTC.

The chain combines TRBV15 with TRBJ1-2, with 8 bases fitting TRBD1. CDR1 and CDR2 from the germline V gene are LNHNV and YYDKDF (reference sequence). The trim removed 2 bases at V and 5 bases at J, leaving 1 base unmatched. This CDR3 comprises 13 residues. CDR3 bases: TGTGCCACCAGCAGACAGGGGGCTTATGGCTACACCTTC. This translates into CATSRQGAYGYTF. Full variable domain (rest looked up from reference TRBV15 and TRBJ1-2): DAMVIQNPRYQVTQFGKPVTLSCSQTLNHNVMYWYQQKSSQAPKLLFHYYDKDFNNEADTPDNFQSRRPNTSFCFLDIRSPGLGDTAMYLCATSRQGAYGYTFGSGTRLTVV.

The V call is TRBV12-5, the J call TRBJ2-3; 10 bases agree with TRBD2. Trimming at V came to 5 bases and at J to 6 bases, leaving 5 bases not matched to a gene. CDR3 length: 14 amino acids. CDR1 and CDR2 (germline): LGHNT, FRNRAP. The CDR3 loop reads CASGPLAGADTQYF. DNA of the CDR3: TGTGCTAGTGGTCCTCTAGCGGGGGCCGATACGCAGTATTTT. The full variable domain, rest sourced from reference TRBV12-5 and TRBJ2-3, is DARVTQTPRHKVTEMGQEVTMRCQPILGHNTVFWYRQTMMQGLELLAYFRNRAPLDDSGMPKDRFSAEMPDATLATLKIQPSEPRDSAVYFCASGPLAGADTQYFGPGTRLTVL.

This clone was picked up a small number of times. The chain couples TRBV28 to TRBJ2-3, with 9 bases that match TRBD1. V lost 10 bases, J lost 3 bases, and 8 bases stayed unmatched. Germline V gives CDR1 MDHEN, CDR2 SYDVKM. The CDR3 contains 14 residues. The CDR3 spells CATLDRGFTDTQYF. For the CDR3, the DNA is TGTGCCACCCTCGACAGGGGGTTTACAGATACGCAGTATTTT.

This chain uses TRBV12-1 with TRBJ2-1; the D call in the table, TRBD2, was not verified against the DNA. TRBV12-1 is an annotated pseudogene. This CDR3 comprises 16 residues. CDR3 DNA sequence: TGTGCCAGCAGCTGTCCGGGACTAGCGGGCTCGGAAGAGCAGTTCTTC. Its protein is CASSCPGLAGSEEQFF.

The chain joins TRBV4-3 to TRBJ1-2, with 8 positions matching TRBD1. V lost 4 bases, J lost 13 bases, and 17 bases stayed unmatched. The CDR3 contains 15 residues. Looked up from germline, CDR1 is LGHNA and CDR2 is YSLEER. CDR3 sequence (DNA): TGCGCCAGCAGCCCTCCGGACAGGGTAGGTTTTTTGTGCACCTTC. Residues: CASSPPDRVGFLCTF.

V and J are TRBV4-3 and TRBJ1-5; D call uncertain. The CDR3 extends over 14 amino acids. Germline CDR1 is LGHNA and CDR2 is YSLEER. The V end lost 0 bases, the J end lost 0 bases, and 3 bases lay between the germline ends. CDR3 protein: CASSQDNSNQPQHF. CDR3 nucleotides: TGCGCCAGCAGCCAAGACAATAGCAATCAGCCCCAGCATTTT.

The chain links TRBV28 to TRBJ1-2; 9 bases match TRBD1. Losses at the gene ends were 3 bases for V and 0 bases for J; bases not matched to a gene: 5. CDR1 is MDHEN, CDR2 SYDVKM, per germline. The length of the CDR3 is 16 residues. The CDR3 spells CASSLNRGQSNYGYTF. CDR3 DNA: TGTGCCAGCAGTTTGAACAGGGGGCAATCTAACTATGGCTACACCTTC.

CDR3: CASSAGTRGEQYF. As DNA, the CDR3 is TGTGCCAGCAGCGCCGGGACTAGAGGCGAGCAGTACTTC. This chain links TRBV9 with TRBJ2-7, with 8 bases matching TRBD2. The ends lost 3 bases at V and 6 bases at J; junction bases unmatched: 5. The germline gives CDR1 SGDLS, CDR2 YYNGEE. This CDR3 region has 13 residues.

This rearrangement joins TRBV5-6 to TRBJ2-1; D unclear. This CDR3 has 13 amino acids. Trimming stripped 4 bases from V and 8 bases from J, with 13 bases between. Per germline, CDR1 SGHDT and CDR2 YYEEEE. The chain's CDR3 is CASSLYLVDEQFF. CDR3 coding DNA: TGTGCCAGCAGCCTTTATTTGGTAGATGAGCAGTTCTTC.

The V call is TRBV18, the J call TRBJ2-7; 7 nucleotides line up with TRBD1. The junction had 7 bases not matched to a gene; V was cut back by 5 bases and J by 3 bases. CDR3 length: 14 amino acids. CDR1 and CDR2 (germline): KGHSH, LQKENI. The CDR3 DNA is TGTGCCAGCTCATCACAGGGGTTAGGCTACGAGCAGTACTTC. Its translation: CASSSQGLGYEQYF.

This chain connects TRBV7-8 to TRBJ1-2; D is unclear. Trimming cost V 1 base and J 2 bases, with 8 bases left between them. CDR1 and CDR2 (germline): SGHVS, FQNEAQ. CDR3 length: 14 amino acids. CDR3 in DNA: TGTGCCAGCAGCTTAGTCGACTTAAACTATGGCTACACCTTC. It yields the protein CASSLVDLNYGYTF.

The chain recombines TRBV7-2 with TRBJ2-5, with 7 bases fitting TRBD1. V gave up 7 bases and J gave up 2 bases; unmatched junction bases: 4. The CDR3 has 13 residues. The germline gives CDR1 SGHTA, CDR2 FQGNSA. As DNA, the CDR3 is TGTGCCAGCACCCCGGACAGGCAAGAGACCCAGTACTTC. Its protein is CASTPDRQETQYF.

The chain links TRBV10-1 to TRBJ1-1, with D possibly being TRBD1 (6 bases). The V and J ends lost 8 bases and 0 bases respectively, with 25 bases between them. The CDR3 extends over 18 amino acids. Germline CDR1 is WNHNN and CDR2 is SYGVQD (reference sequence). The CDR3 loop is CASGKERWHREMNTEAFF. The CDR3 DNA sequence: TGCGCCAGCGGCAAAGAGAGGTGGCACAGGGAGATGAACACTGAAGCTTTCTTT.

This clone was seen once. This sequence joins TRBV9 and TRBJ2-3; 15 nucleotides match TRBD2. The CDR3 sequence is 18 residues long. V lost 0 bases to trimming and J lost 3 bases; unmatched junction nucleotides: 5. From germline, CDR1 is SGDLS and CDR2 YYNGEE. The CDR3 DNA reads as TGTGCCAGCAGCGTAGAGGGGACTAGCGGGAGGAAAACAGATACGCAGTATTTT. Amino acid sequence: CASSVEGTSGRKTDTQYF.

This chain joins TRBV12-3 or TRBV12-4 and TRBJ1-1; no firm D call. The CDR3 has 13 amino acids. V lost 3 bases and J 0 bases, leaving 5 bases between the germline ends. CDR3 amino acids: CASSFTVNTEAFF. The CDR3 DNA reads as TGTGCCAGCAGTTTCACGGTGAACACTGAAGCTTTCTTT.

The gene calls are TRBV7-9 and TRBJ2-2; no reliable D call. Germline lookup yields CDR1 SEHNR and CDR2 FQNEAQ (reference sequence). The CDR3 is made up of 18 amino acids. Trimming cost V 5 bases and J 0 bases, with 19 bases left between them. The CDR3 coding sequence is TGTGCCAGCAGCCCGGAAAAGGTGGGCCGAGCGAACACCGGGGAGCTGTTTTTT. Protein: CASSPEKVGRANTGELFF.

The chain employs TRBV6-2 or TRBV6-3 and TRBJ1-6, with a possible D match to TRBD1 (5 bases). The CDR3 is 17 amino acids. Deletions cut 6 bases from V and 0 bases from J, with 15 bases between. Germline V gene lookup returns CDR1 MNHEY and CDR2 SVGEGT. CDR3 residues: CASSQDSLSSYNSPLHF. CDR3 nucleotides: TGTGCCAGCAGCCAAGACAGCCTAAGCTCCTATAATTCACCCCTCCACTTT.

The V gene is TRBV5-1, the J gene TRBJ2-2; 7 nucleotides match TRBD1. CDR3 length equals 16 residues. The germline V gene has CDR1 SGHRS and CDR2 YFSETQ. J lost 0 bases, V lost 0 bases, and 2 bases had no gene match. DNA for the CDR3: TGCGCCAGCAGCTTGGCGGGACAGCCGAACACCGGGGAGCTGTTTTTT. It specifies CASSLAGQPNTGELFF.

Here the CDR3 DNA reads TGCGCCAGCAGAGCCACAGGGGGCTATGAGCAGTTCTTC. This codes for CASRATGGYEQFF. The genes are TRBV10-1 and TRBJ2-1; 9 nucleotides agree with TRBD1. The CDR3 spans 13 residues. Germline V lookup: CDR1 WNHNN, CDR2 SYGVQD (reference sequence). The V and J ends lost 6 bases and 8 bases, in that order; junction bases with no gene match: 5.

The chain recombines TRBV12-5 with TRBJ1-2, with 12 bases that match TRBD1. CDR1 is LGHNT, CDR2 FRNRAP, per germline. This CDR3 comprises 14 residues. The J segment lost 8 bases and the V segment lost 5 bases, leaving 6 bases of the junction unmatched. The CDR3 here is CASGTGQGATGYTF. The CDR3 DNA is TGTGCTAGTGGTACGGGACAGGGGGCTACCGGCTACACCTTC.

The V call is TRBV9, the J call TRBJ2-3; 12 nucleotides match TRBD2. The CDR3 is 15 amino acids. The V gene's germline CDR1 is SGDLS and CDR2 YYNGEE. Trimming at V came to 4 bases and at J to 6 bases, leaving 6 bases not matched to a gene. The CDR3 DNA reads as TGTGCCAGCAGCTTACCTAGCGGGGGGGCTGATACGCAGTATTTT. It translates to CASSLPSGGADTQYF.

This CDR3 reads CASSLAGASGIGPDTQYF. CDR3 nucleotide sequence: TGTGCCAGCAGCTTGGCTGGGGCTAGCGGGATTGGTCCAGATACGCAGTATTTT. J is TRBJ2-3 and V is TRBV5-4; TRBD2 matches at 9 bases. CDR3 length: 18 amino acids. From germline, CDR1 is SGHNT and CDR2 YYREEE (reference sequence). The V and J ends lost 0 bases and 4 bases, in that order; junction bases with no gene match: 12.

The chain links TRBV6-5 to TRBJ1-1, with no clear D. CDR1 MNHEY and CDR2 SVGAGI come from the germline V gene. The length of the CDR3 is 14 residues. Between the trimmed V and J ends, which lost 6 bases and 0 bases, there was a span of 11 bases. CDR3 nucleotide sequence: TGTGCCAGCAGCCGTGGAGTGATGAACACTGAAGCTTTCTTT. Translating gives CASSRGVMNTEAFF.

The chain recombines TRBV7-6 with TRBJ2-5, with D perhaps matching TRBD1 (6 bases). The length of the CDR3 is 15 residues. The V and J ends lost 3 bases and 5 bases respectively, with 16 bases between them. Germline CDR1 SGHVS, CDR2 FNYEAQ. CDR3 nucleotides: TGTGCCAGCAGCTTTTTACAGGGCCCCCGGGAGACCCAGTACTTC. Its protein is CASSFLQGPRETQYF.

The V gene is TRBV4-3, the J gene TRBJ2-2; 9 nucleotides match TRBD2. Per the germline V gene, CDR1 is LGHNA and CDR2 is YSLEER. V dropped 0 bases and J dropped 7; count of bases not matched to a gene: 9. The length of the CDR3 is 17 residues. The CDR3 DNA reads as TGCGCCAGCAGCCAAGATGGGGCTAGCGGGATAGACGGGGAGCTGTTTTTT. This gives the protein CASSQDGASGIDGELFF.